One and the same sample provided the 23 T cell receptor beta chains below, sequenced in a study of T cells of healthy individuals. Using its own MiXCR run on the 5' RACE reads, TCRdb lists one record per CDR3 protein. The table has more than 85,000 distinct CDR3 sequences, roughly a sixth seen once. These receptor sequences come from a human donor in good health.

This clonotype was seen at least ten times. The rearrangement joins TRBV30 to TRBJ2-3; possible D gene TRBD2, 6 bases. There are 16 residues in the CDR3. Trimming pared 0 bases from V and 4 bases from J, leaving 17 bases between. The germline V gene encodes CDR1 GTSNPN and CDR2 SVGIG (reference sequence). The CDR3 nucleotides read TGTGCCTGGAGTGTACTAGCAGGGTCAGGTTCAGATACGCAGTATTTT. Translating it yields CAWSVLAGSGSDTQYF.

The rearrangement joins TRBV4-1 to TRBJ2-1, with D hard to call. CDR3 length: 12 residues. Germline CDR1 MGHRA, CDR2 YSYEKL. V shed 3 bases and J shed 2 bases, with 2 bases lying between them. The CDR3, as DNA: TGCGCCAGCAGCCAGGCCTACAATGAGCAGTTCTTC. It specifies CASSQAYNEQFF.

The chain carries TRBV11-2 and TRBJ1-5; perhaps TRBD1 as D (5 bases). V lost 1 base and J 5 bases, leaving 12 bases between the germline ends. This CDR3 comprises 15 residues. CDR1 SGHAT and CDR2 FQNNGV come from the germline V gene. The chain's CDR3 is CASSLARGGDQPQHF. The CDR3, as DNA: TGTGCCAGCAGCTTAGCCCGTGGAGGGGATCAGCCCCAGCATTTT. Full variable domain (rest looked up from reference TRBV11-2 and TRBJ1-5): EAGVAQSPRYKIIEKRQSVAFWCNPISGHATLYWYQQILGQGPKLLIQFQNNGVVDDSQLPKDRFSAERLKGVDSTLKIQPAKLEDSAVYLCASSLARGGDQPQHFGDGTRLSIL.

This clonotype was observed once. The CDR3 coding sequence is TGTGCCAGCAGCTTGTGGGTTCAAGAGACCCAGTACTTC. Translation: CASSLWVQETQYF. V usage is TRBV7-8 and J usage is TRBJ2-5; D gene uncertain. CDR3 length equals 13 residues. V lost 3 bases, J lost 2 bases, and 7 bases lay in between. Germline CDR1 SGHVS, CDR2 FQNEAQ.

By its share, this clonotype is medium-sized (0.01 to 0.1%). V usage is TRBV28 and J usage is TRBJ2-3; 9 positions agree with TRBD2. CDR1 and CDR2 (germline): MDHEN, SYDVKM. The CDR3 is 16 amino acids. Trimming cost V 5 bases and J 2 bases; bases outside gene matches: 8. In nucleotides, the CDR3 is TGTGCCAGCAGTCTACAGACTAGCGGAGTCACAGATACGCAGTATTTT. It translates to CASSLQTSGVTDTQYF.

Only a few counts were recorded for this clonotype. J is TRBJ1-1 and V is TRBV29-1; weak D call: TRBD1 (6 bases). This CDR3 contains 13 residues. CDR1 SQVTM and CDR2 ANQGSEA come from the germline V gene. V lost 4 bases and J 0 bases, leaving 9 bases between the germline ends. The CDR3 DNA reads TGCAGCGTTGGTCAGGGGTTGAACACTGAAGCTTTCTTT. Translation: CSVGQGLNTEAFF.

This chain uses TRBV7-2 with TRBJ1-1, with 8 bases aligning to TRBD1. Germline V gene data show CDR1 as SGHTA and CDR2 as FQGNSA. The V and J ends lost 0 bases and 1 base, in that order; junction bases with no gene match: 1. CDR3 length equals 15 residues. The CDR3 here is CASSLAGTGNTEAFF. The CDR3 region has the DNA TGTGCCAGCAGCTTAGCCGGGACAGGGAACACTGAAGCTTTCTTT. Full variable domain (remainder filled in from reference TRBV7-2 and TRBJ1-1): GAGVSQSPSNKVTEKGKDVELRCDPISGHTALYWYRQSLGQGLEFLIYFQGNSAPDKSGLPSDRFSAERTGGSVSTLTIQRTQQEDSAVYLCASSLAGTGNTEAFFGQGTRLTVV.

This chain joins TRBV12-3 or TRBV12-4 and TRBJ2-7; TRBD1 agrees at 7 bases. With 3 bases clipped from V and 6 bases from J, the junction kept 11 bases outside the gene matches. CDR3 length equals 15 residues. CDR3 loop: CASSFSQTGPLEQYF. The DNA of the CDR3 is TGTGCCAGCAGTTTTTCGCAGACAGGGCCCCTCGAGCAGTACTTC.

The CDR3 nucleotides read TGTGCCATCGGGGACCTGAACAATGAAAAACTGTTTTTT. Translation: CAIGDLNNEKLFF. The chain carries TRBV10-3 and TRBJ1-4; D may be TRBD1 (5 bases). Trimming stripped 8 bases from V and 5 bases from J, with 12 bases between. Germline CDR1 and CDR2: ENHRY and SYGVKD. The CDR3 contains 13 residues.

In this sample, this clonotype turned up a few times. V usage is TRBV6-2 or TRBV6-3 and J usage is TRBJ2-1; a weak D match, TRBD1 (6 bases). Germline assignment: CDR1 MNHEY and CDR2 SVGEGT. This CDR3 has 17 residues. V was clipped by 2 bases and J by 8 bases, with 22 bases between them. CDR3 residues: CASSYPTGYGGEHEQFF. In nucleotides, the CDR3 is TGTGCCAGCAGTTACCCCACAGGGTATGGGGGAGAGCATGAGCAGTTCTTC.

V is TRBV11-2 and J is TRBJ2-3, with D perhaps being TRBD1 or TRBD2 (7 bases each). V was pared by 5 bases and J by 6 bases, with 15 bases between. Germline CDR1 SGHAT, CDR2 FQNNGV. The CDR3 extends over 14 amino acids. The CDR3 coding sequence is TGTGCCAGCAGCCCAGGGGGGGGTCCTGATACGCAGTATTTT. It yields the protein CASSPGGGPDTQYF.

The CDR3 here is CASSPDSGANYEQYF. The CDR3 DNA is TGCGCCAGCAGCCCAGATTCGGGCGCGAATTACGAGCAGTACTTC. The genes are TRBV5-1 and TRBJ2-7; D gene unclear. The germline gives CDR1 SGHRS, CDR2 YFSETQ. The CDR3 has 15 residues. Trimming shortened V by 4 bases and J by 4 bases, and 18 bases separated the two germline ends.

This clonotype has more than one count but fewer than ten. The chain joins TRBV5-6 to TRBJ2-7; D unresolved. V shed 2 bases and J shed 2 bases, with 11 bases lying between them. The CDR3 contains 14 residues. CDR1 is SGHDT, CDR2 YYEEEE, per germline. The chain's CDR3 is CASSFGGSTYEQYF. CDR3 DNA: TGTGCCAGCAGCTTCGGCGGAAGTACCTACGAGCAGTACTTC.

A single count supports this clonotype. The chain couples TRBV7-2 to TRBJ2-3; 7 nucleotides match TRBD1. Germline CDR1 is SGHTA and CDR2 is FQGNSA. Trimming at V came to 5 bases and at J to 3 bases, leaving 14 bases not matched to a gene. The CDR3 loop spans 17 amino acids. CDR3 bases: TGTGCCAGCAGCCGCATGTTAGGGGGCGAGAAAACAGATACGCAGTATTTT. This gives the protein CASSRMLGGEKTDTQYF.

This clonotype has a count of ten or more. This chain uses TRBV6-5 with TRBJ1-4; D unclear. The CDR3 has 14 residues. V gave up 4 bases and J gave up 7 bases, with 13 bases separating them. CDR1 is MNHEY and CDR2 is SVGAGI in the germline V gene. CDR3 sequence reads: CASSSTVRTEKLFF. CDR3 in DNA: TGTGCCAGCAGTTCTACCGTACGGACTGAAAAACTGTTTTTT.

The chain has TRBV20-1 and TRBJ1-1, with D possibly matching TRBD1 (5 bases). CDR3 size: 13 residues. The ends were cut back, 6 bases at V and 5 bases at J, with 16 bases in the middle. CDR1 is DFQATT, CDR2 SNEGSKA, per germline (reference sequence). CDR3 nucleotides: TGCAGTGCCCCGGGGCGGTTTGAAACTGAAGCTTTCTTT. It translates to CSAPGRFETEAFF.

The genes are TRBV6-6 and TRBJ1-1; D call uncertain. The V end lost 4 bases, the J end lost 8 bases, and 17 bases lay between the germline ends. CDR1 MNHNY and CDR2 SVGAGI come from the germline V gene (reference sequence). This CDR3 is 14 amino acids long. CDR3 region: CASSFLDRHTEAFF. The CDR3 region has the DNA TGTGCCAGCAGTTTCTTAGACCGCCATACGGAAGCTTTCTTT.

This clonotype was detected many times. The genes are TRBV27 and TRBJ1-5; D may be TRBD1 (6 bases). Deletions cut 6 bases from V and 5 bases from J, with 17 bases between. There are 15 residues in the CDR3. Germline CDR1 and CDR2: MNHEY and SMNVEV (reference sequence). The CDR3 protein is CASSSLYRDHQPQHF. The CDR3 DNA reads as TGTGCCAGCAGCAGTCTATACAGGGACCATCAGCCCCAGCATTTT.

The V call is TRBV20-1, the J call TRBJ1-1; 8 bases fit TRBD1. The CDR3 has 15 residues. V trimming: 6 bases; J trimming: 5 bases; junction bases outside the gene matches: 14. CDR1 and CDR2 (germline): DFQATT, SNEGSKA (reference sequence). The CDR3 here is CSAHDPRQGHTEAFF. CDR3 coding DNA: TGCAGTGCCCACGATCCCCGACAGGGGCATACTGAAGCTTTCTTT.

CDR3 in DNA: TGCGCCAGCAGCCCAACCACTAGCGCCCAAGAGACCCAGTACTTC. This encodes CASSPTTSAQETQYF. The V gene is TRBV4-1, the J gene TRBJ2-5; the match to TRBD2 covers 7 bases. CDR1 and CDR2 from the germline V gene are MGHRA and YSYEKL. J lost 1 base, V lost 4 bases, and 6 bases had no gene match. This CDR3 comprises 15 residues.

The chain carries TRBV3-1 and TRBJ2-2; 8 bases line up with TRBD2. CDR1 is LGHDT and CDR2 is YNNKEL in the germline V gene (reference sequence). There are 15 residues in the CDR3. The ends lost 2 bases at V and 1 base at J; junction bases unmatched: 0. The CDR3 DNA is TGTGCCAGCAGCCAACTAGCGGGGAACACCGGGGAGCTGTTTTTT. Residues: CASSQLAGNTGELFF.

There are a few counts of this clonotype. J is TRBJ1-5 and V is TRBV20-1; D possibly corresponds to TRBD1 (5 bases). From germline, CDR1 is DFQATT and CDR2 SNEGSKA (reference sequence). Trimming removed 6 bases at V and 4 bases at J, with 13 bases between. The CDR3 contains 13 residues. The CDR3 loop is CSAQDKGNQPQHF. In nucleotides, the CDR3 is TGCAGTGCCCAAGATAAGGGGAATCAGCCCCAGCATTTT.

This clonotype was seen a few times. The J gene is TRBJ1-6, the V gene TRBV7-2; 10 positions agree with TRBD1. Germline V gene data show CDR1 as SGHTA and CDR2 as FQGNSA. The J segment lost 10 bases and the V segment lost 7 bases, leaving 10 bases of the junction unmatched. The CDR3 is 15 residues long. CDR3 in amino acids: CASTPEGTGESPLHF. CDR3 sequence (DNA): TGTGCCAGCACCCCAGAGGGGACAGGGGAATCACCCCTCCACTTT.